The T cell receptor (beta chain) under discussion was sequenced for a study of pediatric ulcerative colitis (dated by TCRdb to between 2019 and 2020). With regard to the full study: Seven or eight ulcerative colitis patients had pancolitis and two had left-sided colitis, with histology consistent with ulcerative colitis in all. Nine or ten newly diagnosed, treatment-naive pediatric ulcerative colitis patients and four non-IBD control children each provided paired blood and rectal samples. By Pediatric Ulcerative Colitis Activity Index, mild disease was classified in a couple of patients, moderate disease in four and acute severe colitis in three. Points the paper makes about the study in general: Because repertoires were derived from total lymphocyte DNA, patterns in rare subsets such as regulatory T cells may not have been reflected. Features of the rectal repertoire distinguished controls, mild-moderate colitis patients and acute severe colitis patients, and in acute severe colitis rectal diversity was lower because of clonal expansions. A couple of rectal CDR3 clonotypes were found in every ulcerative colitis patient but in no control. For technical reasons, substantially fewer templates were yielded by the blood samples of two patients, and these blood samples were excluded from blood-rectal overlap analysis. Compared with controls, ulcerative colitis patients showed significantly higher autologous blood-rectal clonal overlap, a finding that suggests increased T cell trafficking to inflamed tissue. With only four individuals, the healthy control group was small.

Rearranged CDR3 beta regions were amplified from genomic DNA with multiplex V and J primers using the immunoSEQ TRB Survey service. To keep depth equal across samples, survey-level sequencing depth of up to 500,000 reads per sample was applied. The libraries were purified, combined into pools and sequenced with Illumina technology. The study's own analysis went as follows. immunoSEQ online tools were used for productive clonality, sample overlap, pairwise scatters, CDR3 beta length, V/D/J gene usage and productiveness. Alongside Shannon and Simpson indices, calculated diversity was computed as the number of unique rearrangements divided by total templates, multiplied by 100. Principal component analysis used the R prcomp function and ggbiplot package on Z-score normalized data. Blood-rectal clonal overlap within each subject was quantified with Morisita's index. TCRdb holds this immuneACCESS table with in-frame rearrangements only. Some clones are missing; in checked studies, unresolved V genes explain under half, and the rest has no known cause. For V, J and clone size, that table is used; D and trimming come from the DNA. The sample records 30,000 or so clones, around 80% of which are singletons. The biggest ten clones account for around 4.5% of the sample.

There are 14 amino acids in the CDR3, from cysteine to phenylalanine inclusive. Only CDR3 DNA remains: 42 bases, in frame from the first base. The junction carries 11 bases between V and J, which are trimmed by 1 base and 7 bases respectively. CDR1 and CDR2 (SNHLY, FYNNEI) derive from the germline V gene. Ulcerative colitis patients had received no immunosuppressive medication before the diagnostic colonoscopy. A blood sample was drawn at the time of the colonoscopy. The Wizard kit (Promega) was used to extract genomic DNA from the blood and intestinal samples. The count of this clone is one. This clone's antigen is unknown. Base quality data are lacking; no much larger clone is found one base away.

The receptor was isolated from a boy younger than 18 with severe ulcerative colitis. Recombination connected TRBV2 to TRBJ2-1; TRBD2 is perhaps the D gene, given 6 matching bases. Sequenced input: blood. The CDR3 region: CASSEGSAGNEQFF. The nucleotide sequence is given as TGTGCCAGCAGTGAAGGAAGCGCGGGGAATGAGCAGTTCTTC.